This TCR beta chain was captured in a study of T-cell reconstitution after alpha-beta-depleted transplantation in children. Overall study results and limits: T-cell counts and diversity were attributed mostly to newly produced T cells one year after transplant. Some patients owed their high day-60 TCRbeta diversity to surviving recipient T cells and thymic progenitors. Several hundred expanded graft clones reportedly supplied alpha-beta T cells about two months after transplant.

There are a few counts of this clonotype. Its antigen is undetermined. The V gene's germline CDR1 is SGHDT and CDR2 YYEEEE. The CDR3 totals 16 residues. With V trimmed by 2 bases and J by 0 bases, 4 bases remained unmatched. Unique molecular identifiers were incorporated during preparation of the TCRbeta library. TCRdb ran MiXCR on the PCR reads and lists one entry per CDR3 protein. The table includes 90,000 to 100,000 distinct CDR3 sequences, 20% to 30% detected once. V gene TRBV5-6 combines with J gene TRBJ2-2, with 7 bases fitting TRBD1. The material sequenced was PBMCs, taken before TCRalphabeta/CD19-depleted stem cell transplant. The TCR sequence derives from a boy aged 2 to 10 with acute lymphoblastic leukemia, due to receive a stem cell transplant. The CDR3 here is CASSFTTGANTGELFF. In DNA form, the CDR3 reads TGTGCCAGCAGCTTCACTACAGGGGCGAACACCGGGGAGCTGTTTTTT.